The clone carrying this T cell receptor (beta chain) came up many times. Its antigen is undetermined. Exclusion of a patient resulted from uncontrolled infection, other autoimmune disease, pregnancy or lactation. The data stem from a study of T cells in Graves' hyperthyroidism and ophthalmopathy. Study-wide points: In validation, the model predicted ophthalmopathy. These predictions came a median roughly 6.5 months before onset. Blood also showed most of the thyroid clonotypes that were expanded above 0.001. Classification by a 13 V-J model distinguished ophthalmopathy from stable hyperthyroidism.

This CDR3 spans 14 amino acids. V lost 3 bases and J lost 4, with 15 bases in between. Germline V gene lookup returns CDR1 DFQATT and CDR2 SNEGSKA (reference sequence). Amplified TCR beta CDR3 regions derived from RNA transcripts. TCR CDR3 underwent first-round RT-PCR with the HTBI primer set. TCRdb reprocessed the multiplex PCR reads via MiXCR and lists one record per CDR3 protein. Of approximately 380,000 distinct CDR3 sequences listed, around a sixth are singletons. The TCR was taken from a man aged 18 to 29 with Graves' ophthalmopathy. The sequencing input was blood. The rearrangement joins TRBV20-1 to TRBJ1-1, with D maybe TRBD1 (6 bases). The CDR3 DNA reads TGCAGTGCTAGGGCAGGGGCCTCGGGCACTGAAGCTTTCTTT. This gives the protein CSARAGASGTEAFF.